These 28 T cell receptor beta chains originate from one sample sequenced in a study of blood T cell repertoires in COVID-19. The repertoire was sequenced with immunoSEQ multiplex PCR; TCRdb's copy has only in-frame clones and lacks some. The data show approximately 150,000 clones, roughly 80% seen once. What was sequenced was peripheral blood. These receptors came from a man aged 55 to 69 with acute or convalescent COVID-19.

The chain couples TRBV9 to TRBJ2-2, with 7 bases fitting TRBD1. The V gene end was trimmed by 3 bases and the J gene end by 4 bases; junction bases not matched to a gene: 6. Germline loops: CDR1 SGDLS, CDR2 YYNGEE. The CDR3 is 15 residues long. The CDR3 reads CASSGRDSPTGELFF. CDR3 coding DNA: TGTGCCAGCAGCGGCCGGGACAGCCCCACCGGGGAGCTGTTTTTT.

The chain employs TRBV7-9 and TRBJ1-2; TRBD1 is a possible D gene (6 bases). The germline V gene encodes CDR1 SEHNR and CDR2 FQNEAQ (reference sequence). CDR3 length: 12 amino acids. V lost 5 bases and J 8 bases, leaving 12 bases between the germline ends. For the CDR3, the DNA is TGTGCCAGCAGCCCACCTGGGGGCGGCTACACCTTC. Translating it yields CASSPPGGGYTF.

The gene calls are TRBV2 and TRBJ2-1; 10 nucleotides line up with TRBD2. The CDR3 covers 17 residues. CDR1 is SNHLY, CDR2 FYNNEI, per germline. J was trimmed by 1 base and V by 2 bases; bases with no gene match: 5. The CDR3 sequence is CASSERASGSSYNEQFF. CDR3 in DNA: TGTGCCAGCAGTGAAAGGGCTAGCGGGAGTTCCTACAATGAGCAGTTCTTC.

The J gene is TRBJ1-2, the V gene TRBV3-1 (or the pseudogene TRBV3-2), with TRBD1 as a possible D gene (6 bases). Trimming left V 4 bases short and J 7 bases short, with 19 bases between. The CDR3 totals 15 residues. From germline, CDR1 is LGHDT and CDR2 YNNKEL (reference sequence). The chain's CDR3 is CASSLFQQGVGGYTF. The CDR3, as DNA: TGTGCCAGCAGCCTATTCCAACAGGGAGTTGGTGGCTACACCTTC.

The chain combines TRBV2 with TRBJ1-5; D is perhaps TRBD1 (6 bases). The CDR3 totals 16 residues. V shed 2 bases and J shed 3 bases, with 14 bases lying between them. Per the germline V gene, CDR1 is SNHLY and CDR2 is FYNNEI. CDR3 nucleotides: TGTGCCAGCAGTGAAATCCTAGGGGGGGACAATCAGCCCCAGCATTTT. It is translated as CASSEILGGDNQPQHF.

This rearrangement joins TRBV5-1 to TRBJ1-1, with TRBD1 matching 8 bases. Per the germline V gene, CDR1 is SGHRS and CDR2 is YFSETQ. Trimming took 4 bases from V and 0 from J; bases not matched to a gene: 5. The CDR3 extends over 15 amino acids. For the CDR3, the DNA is TGCGCCAGCAGCCCGGGACAGGTCCTGAACACTGAAGCTTTCTTT. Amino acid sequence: CASSPGQVLNTEAFF.

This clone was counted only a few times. This chain's CDR3 is CASSLTPRMEYEQYF. The CDR3 coding sequence is TGTGCCAGCAGCTTAACGCCGCGGATGGAGTACGAGCAGTACTTC. The genes are TRBV11-3 and TRBJ2-7; D is undetermined. V lost 2 bases, J lost 4 bases, and 15 bases lay in between. Germline V gene sequence: CDR1 SGHNT, CDR2 YENEEA. The length of the CDR3 is 15 residues.

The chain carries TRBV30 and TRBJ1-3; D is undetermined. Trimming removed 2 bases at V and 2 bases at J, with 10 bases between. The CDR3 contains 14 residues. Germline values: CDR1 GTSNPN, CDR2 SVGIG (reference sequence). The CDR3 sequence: CAWSPGVTGNTIYF. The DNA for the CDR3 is TGTGCCTGGAGTCCCGGGGTTACTGGAAACACCATATATTTT.

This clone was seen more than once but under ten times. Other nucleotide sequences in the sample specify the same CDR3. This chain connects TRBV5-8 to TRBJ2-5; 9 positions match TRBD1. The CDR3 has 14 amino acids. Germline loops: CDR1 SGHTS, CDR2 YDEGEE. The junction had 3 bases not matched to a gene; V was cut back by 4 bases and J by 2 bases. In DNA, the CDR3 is TGTGCCAGCAGCCCTGGACAGGGGCAAGAGACCCAGTACTTC. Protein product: CASSPGQGQETQYF.

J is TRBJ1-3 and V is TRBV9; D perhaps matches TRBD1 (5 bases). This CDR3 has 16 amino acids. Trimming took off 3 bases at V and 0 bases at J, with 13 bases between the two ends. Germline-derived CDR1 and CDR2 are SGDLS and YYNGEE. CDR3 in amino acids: CASSALIRGSGNTIYF. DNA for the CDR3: TGTGCCAGCAGCGCCCTTATAAGGGGCTCTGGAAACACCATATATTTT.

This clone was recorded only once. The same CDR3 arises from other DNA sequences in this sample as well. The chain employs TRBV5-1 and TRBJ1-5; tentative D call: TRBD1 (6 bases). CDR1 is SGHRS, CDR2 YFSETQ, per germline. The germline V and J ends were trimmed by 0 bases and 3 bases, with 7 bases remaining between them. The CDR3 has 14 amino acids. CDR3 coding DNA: TGCGCCAGCAGCTTGGGACAGGACAATCAGCCCCAGCATTTT. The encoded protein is CASSLGQDNQPQHF. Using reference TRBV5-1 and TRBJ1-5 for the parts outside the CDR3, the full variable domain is KAGVTQTPRYLIKTRGQQVTLSCSPISGHRSVSWYQQTPGQGLQFLFEYFSETQRNKGNFPGRFSGRQFSNSRSEMNVSTLELGDSALYLCASSLGQDNQPQHFGDGTRLSIL.

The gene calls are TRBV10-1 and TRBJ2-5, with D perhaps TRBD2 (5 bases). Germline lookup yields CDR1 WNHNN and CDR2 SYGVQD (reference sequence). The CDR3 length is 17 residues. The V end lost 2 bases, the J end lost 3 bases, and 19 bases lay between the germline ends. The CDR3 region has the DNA TGCGCCAGCAGTGAGGTCTGGACTGGACCGGTCGAAGAGACCCAGTACTTC. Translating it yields CASSEVWTGPVEETQYF.

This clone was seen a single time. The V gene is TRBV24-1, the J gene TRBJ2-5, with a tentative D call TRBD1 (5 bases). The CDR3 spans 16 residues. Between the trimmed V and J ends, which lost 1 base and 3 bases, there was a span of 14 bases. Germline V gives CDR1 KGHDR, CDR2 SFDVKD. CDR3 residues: CATSDFRQGDEETQYF. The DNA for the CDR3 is TGTGCCACCAGTGATTTTAGGCAGGGCGATGAAGAGACCCAGTACTTC.

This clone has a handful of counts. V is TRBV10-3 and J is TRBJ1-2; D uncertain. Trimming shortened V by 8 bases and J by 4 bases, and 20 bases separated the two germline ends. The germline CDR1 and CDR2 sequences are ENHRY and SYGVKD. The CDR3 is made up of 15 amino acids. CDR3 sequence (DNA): TGTGCCATCGGCGAAGAGGCTCTACCTTTCTATGGCTACACCTTC. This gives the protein CAIGEEALPFYGYTF.

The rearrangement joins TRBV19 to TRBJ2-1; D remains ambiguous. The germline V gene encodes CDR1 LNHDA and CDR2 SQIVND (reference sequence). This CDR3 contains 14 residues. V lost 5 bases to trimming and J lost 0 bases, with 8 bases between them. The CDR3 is CASSYSSSYNEQFF. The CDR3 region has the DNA TGTGCCAGTAGTTATAGTAGCTCCTACAATGAGCAGTTCTTC.

CDR3 region: CASSSGRGTKNTEAFF. The DNA of the CDR3 is TGCGCCAGCAGCTCGGGGCGGGGAACGAAGAACACTGAAGCTTTCTTT. V is TRBV5-1 and J is TRBJ1-1; D possibly corresponds to TRBD1 (5 bases). The ends were cut back, 3 bases at V and 1 base at J, with 16 bases in the middle. CDR1 and CDR2 (germline): SGHRS, YFSETQ. The CDR3 runs to 16 residues.

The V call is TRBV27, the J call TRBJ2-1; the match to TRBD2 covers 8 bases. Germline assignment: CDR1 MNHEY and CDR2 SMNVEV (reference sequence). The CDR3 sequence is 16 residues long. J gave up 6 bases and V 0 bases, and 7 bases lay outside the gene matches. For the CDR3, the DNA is TGTGCCAGCAGTTTATCGAGGGCGGGAGGAATCAATGAGCAGTTCTTC. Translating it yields CASSLSRAGGINEQFF.

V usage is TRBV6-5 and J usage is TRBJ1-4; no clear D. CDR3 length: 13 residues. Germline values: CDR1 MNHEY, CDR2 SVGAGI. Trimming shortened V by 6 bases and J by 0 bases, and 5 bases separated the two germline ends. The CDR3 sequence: CASRRPTNEKLFF. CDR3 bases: TGTGCCAGCAGGCGGCCAACTAATGAAAAACTGTTTTTT.

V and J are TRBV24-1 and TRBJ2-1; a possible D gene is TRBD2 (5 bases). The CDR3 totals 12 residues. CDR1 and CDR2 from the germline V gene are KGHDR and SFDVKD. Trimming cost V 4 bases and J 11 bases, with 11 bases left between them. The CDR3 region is CATSEGAAKQFF. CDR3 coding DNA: TGTGCCACCAGTGAGGGAGCGGCCAAGCAGTTCTTC.

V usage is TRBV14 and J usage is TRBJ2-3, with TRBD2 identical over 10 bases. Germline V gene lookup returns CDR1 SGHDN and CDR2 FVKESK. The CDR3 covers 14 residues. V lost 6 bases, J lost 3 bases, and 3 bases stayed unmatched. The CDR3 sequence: CASSLAGATDTQYF. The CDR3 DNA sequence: TGTGCCAGCAGTCTAGCGGGAGCAACAGATACGCAGTATTTT. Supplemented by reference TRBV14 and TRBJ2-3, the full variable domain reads EAGVTQFPSHSVIEKGQTVTLRCDPISGHDNLYWYRRVMGKEIKFLLHFVKESKQDESGMPNNRFLAERTGGTYSTLKVQPAELEDSGVYFCASSLAGATDTQYFGPGTRLTVL.

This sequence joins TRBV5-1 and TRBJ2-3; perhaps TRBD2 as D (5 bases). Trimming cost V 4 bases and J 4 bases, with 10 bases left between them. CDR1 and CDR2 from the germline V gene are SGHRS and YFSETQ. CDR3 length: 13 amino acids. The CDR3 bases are TGCGCCAGCAGCAGGTACGGGGCAGATACGCAGTATTTT. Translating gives CASSRYGADTQYF.

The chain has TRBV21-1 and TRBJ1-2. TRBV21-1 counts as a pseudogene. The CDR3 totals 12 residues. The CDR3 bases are TGTGCCAGCAGCAAAAACGGGGTTGGCTACACCTTC. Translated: CASSKNGVGYTF.

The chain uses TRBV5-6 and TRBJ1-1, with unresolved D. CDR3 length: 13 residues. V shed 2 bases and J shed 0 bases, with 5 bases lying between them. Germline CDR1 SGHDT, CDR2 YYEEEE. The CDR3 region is CASSFSLNTEAFF. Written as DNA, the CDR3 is TGTGCCAGCAGCTTTTCATTGAACACTGAAGCTTTCTTT.

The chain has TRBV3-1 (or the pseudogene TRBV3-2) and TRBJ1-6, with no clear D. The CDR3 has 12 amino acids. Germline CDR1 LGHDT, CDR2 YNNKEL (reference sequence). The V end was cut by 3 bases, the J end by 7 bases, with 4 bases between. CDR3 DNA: TGTGCCAGCAGCCAGCAGAATTCACCCCTCCACTTT. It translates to CASSQQNSPLHF.

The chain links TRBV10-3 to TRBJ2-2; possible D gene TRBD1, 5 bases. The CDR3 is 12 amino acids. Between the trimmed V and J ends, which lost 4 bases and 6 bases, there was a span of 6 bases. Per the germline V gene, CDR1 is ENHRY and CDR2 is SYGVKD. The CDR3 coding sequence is TGTGCCATCAGTGCAGGGTCCGGGGAGCTGTTTTTT. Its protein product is CAISAGSGELFF.

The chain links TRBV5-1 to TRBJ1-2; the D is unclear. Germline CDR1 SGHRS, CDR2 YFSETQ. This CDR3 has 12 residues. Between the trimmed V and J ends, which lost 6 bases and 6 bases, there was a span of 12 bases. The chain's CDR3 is CASNPEGHGYTF. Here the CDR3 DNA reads TGCGCCAGCAATCCGGAGGGCCATGGCTACACCTTC.

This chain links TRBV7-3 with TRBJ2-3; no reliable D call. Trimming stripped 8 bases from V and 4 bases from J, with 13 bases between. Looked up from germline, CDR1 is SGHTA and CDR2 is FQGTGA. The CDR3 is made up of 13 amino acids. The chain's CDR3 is CASSPVSPDTQYF. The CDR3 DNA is TGTGCCAGCTCCCCGGTGTCCCCAGATACGCAGTATTTT.

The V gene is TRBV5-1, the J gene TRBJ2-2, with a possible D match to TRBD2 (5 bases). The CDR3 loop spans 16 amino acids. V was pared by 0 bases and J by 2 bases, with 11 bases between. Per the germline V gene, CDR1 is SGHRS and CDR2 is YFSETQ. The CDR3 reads CASSLGEEVNTGELFF. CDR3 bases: TGCGCCAGCAGCTTGGGAGAGGAGGTAAACACCGGGGAGCTGTTTTTT.